These 23 T cell receptor beta chains originate from one sample sequenced in a study of radiation and T cells in renal cell carcinoma. Regarding time point: blood 2 weeks post-SBRT. Treatment reported: 15 Gy SBRT to primary tumor, nephrectomy 4 weeks later. Data came from immunoSEQ multiplex PCR; TCRdb stores just in-frame clones and leaves some out. Altogether roughly 150,000 clones are present, 87% being singletons, with the ten largest covering under 15%. Here the sequenced sample was blood, taken from a patient whose treatment included radiotherapy and nephrectomy. All receptors derive from a woman in her forties or fifties with renal cell carcinoma.

V gene TRBV29-1 combines with J gene TRBJ2-1, with D possibly matching TRBD2 (6 bases). This CDR3 spans 15 amino acids. Deletions cut 6 bases from V and 0 bases from J, with 15 bases between. Germline V CDR1 and CDR2: SQVTM, ANQGSEA. The CDR3 DNA sequence: TGCAGCGTCCCCGGGGCGGGGAACTCCTACAATGAGCAGTTCTTC. Its translation is CSVPGAGNSYNEQFF.

The chain recombines TRBV9 with TRBJ2-5, with 8 bases lining up with TRBD2. V lost 3 bases, J lost 5 bases, and 9 bases stayed unmatched. The CDR3 is made up of 15 amino acids. In germline, CDR1 is SGDLS, CDR2 YYNGEE. Here the CDR3 reads CASSGSGTTGETQYF. CDR3 in DNA: TGTGCCAGCAGCGGTAGCGGGACCACGGGGGAGACCCAGTACTTC.

Worth noting for this clone: Other nucleotide sequences from this sample produce the same CDR3. The chain links TRBV7-9 to TRBJ2-7, with 11 nucleotides matching TRBD2. Unmatched junction bases numbered 1, after V lost 4 bases and J lost 2 bases. The CDR3 loop spans 14 amino acids. Germline V gene lookup returns CDR1 SEHNR and CDR2 FQNEAQ (reference sequence). This CDR3 reads CASSYSGGAYEQYF. The DNA of the CDR3 is TGTGCCAGCAGCTATAGCGGGGGGGCCTACGAGCAGTACTTC. The whole variable domain, filled in from reference TRBV7-9 and TRBJ2-7, reads DTGVSQNPRHKITKRGQNVTFRCDPISEHNRLYWYRQTLGQGPEFLTYFQNEAQLEKSRLLSDRFSAERPKGSFSTLEIQRTEQGDSAMYLCASSYSGGAYEQYFGPGTRLTVT.

The V call is TRBV7-9, the J call TRBJ1-2; 9 bases are shared with TRBD1. The CDR3 is 14 residues long. From germline, CDR1 is SEHNR and CDR2 FQNEAQ (reference sequence). After removal of 5 bases from V and 12 bases from J, the junction contained 13 bases not matched to a gene. CDR3 nucleotides: TGTGCCAGCAGCAGCCCCGGGACAGGGATAAGTAACACCTTC. Translated, it gives CASSSPGTGISNTF.

This chain connects TRBV18 to TRBJ2-2, with unresolved D. Looked up from germline, CDR1 is KGHSH and CDR2 is LQKENI. Between the trimmed V and J ends, which lost 3 bases and 2 bases, there was a span of 4 bases. This CDR3 has 13 residues. CDR3 protein: CASSPLNTGELFF. DNA for the CDR3: TGTGCCAGCTCACCTCTTAACACCGGGGAGCTGTTTTTT.

V and J are TRBV19 and TRBJ1-6, with D uncertain. The germline V gene encodes CDR1 LNHDA and CDR2 SQIVND (reference sequence). The CDR3 extends over 14 amino acids. V was clipped by 6 bases and J by 0 bases, with 6 bases between them. The CDR3 DNA reads TGTGCCAGTAGAACCAGCTCCTATAATTCACCCCTCCACTTT. It encodes CASRTSSYNSPLHF.

This chain connects TRBV27 to TRBJ1-5; tentatively, D is TRBD1 (5 bases). Trimming left V 4 bases short and J 1 base short, with 14 bases between. Germline V CDR1 and CDR2: MNHEY, SMNVEV (reference sequence). The CDR3 totals 16 residues. In DNA, the CDR3 is TGTGCCAGCAGTTCCCTGGGGGGTTTGAGCAATCAGCCCCAGCATTTT. Protein: CASSSLGGLSNQPQHF.

V usage is TRBV9 and J usage is TRBJ1-1; perhaps TRBD1 as D (6 bases). The CDR3 has 15 amino acids. V was clipped by 0 bases and J by 11 bases, with 20 bases between them. Germline V CDR1 and CDR2: SGDLS, YYNGEE. Here the CDR3 reads CASSVAPGTPLGAFF. The CDR3 DNA reads TGTGCCAGCAGCGTAGCCCCCGGGACACCCTTAGGGGCTTTCTTT.

V is TRBV4-3 and J is TRBJ2-5; no clear D gene. Trimming removed 0 bases at V and 7 bases at J, with 6 bases between. CDR1 is LGHNA and CDR2 is YSLEER in the germline V gene. CDR3 length equals 12 residues. The CDR3 DNA is TGCGCCAGCAGCCAAGATGGCAGGACCCAGTACTTC. Its protein product is CASSQDGRTQYF.

CDR3 sequence: CASSPPVLPNYGYTF. The CDR3, as DNA: TGTGCCAGCTCACCACCAGTCCTACCTAACTATGGCTACACCTTC. The chain links TRBV18 to TRBJ1-2; D ambiguous. The CDR3 has 15 amino acids. The germline V gene has CDR1 KGHSH and CDR2 LQKENI. Deletions cut 0 bases from V and 0 bases from J, with 8 bases between.

The chain is built from TRBV30 and TRBJ2-2, with D unclear. The ends were cut back, 3 bases at V and 5 bases at J, with 7 bases in the middle. This CDR3 region has 12 residues. Germline CDR1 is GTSNPN and CDR2 is SVGIG (reference sequence). CDR3 bases: TGTGCCTGGAGACTGTCAACCGGGGAGCTGTTTTTT. It translates to CAWRLSTGELFF. The full variable domain, rest sourced from reference TRBV30 and TRBJ2-2, is SQTIHQWPATLVQPVGSPLSLECTVEGTSNPNLYWYRQAAGRGLQLLFYSVGIGQISSEVPQNLSASRPQDRQFILSSKKLLLSDSGFYLCAWRLSTGELFFGEGSRLTVL.

The V gene is TRBV18, the J gene TRBJ1-4, with D perhaps TRBD1 (5 bases). This CDR3 is built from 15 residues. CDR1 is KGHSH, CDR2 LQKENI, per germline. Trimming took 2 bases from V and 7 from J, leaving 14 bases between them. The CDR3 sequence: CASSPEGRAGEKLFF. CDR3 coding DNA: TGTGCCAGCTCACCAGAGGGCAGGGCTGGTGAAAAACTGTTTTTT. Looking up the rest from reference TRBV18 and TRBJ1-4 gives the full variable domain: NAGVMQNPRHLVRRRGQEARLRCSPMKGHSHVYWYRQLPEEGLKFMVYLQKENIIDESGMPKERFSAEFPKEGPSILRIQQVVRGDSAAYFCASSPEGRAGEKLFFGSGTQLSVL.

The rearrangement joins TRBV7-3 to TRBJ1-2; 9 positions match TRBD1. This CDR3 spans 16 amino acids. CDR1 SGHTA and CDR2 FQGTGA come from the germline V gene. The J segment lost 8 bases and the V segment lost 4 bases, leaving 14 bases of the junction unmatched. CDR3 protein: CASSSPQGASGSGYTF. In DNA form, the CDR3 reads TGTGCCAGCAGCTCCCCACAGGGGGCTTCGGGTTCGGGCTACACCTTC.

This rearrangement joins TRBV11-2 to TRBJ2-5; D uncertain. The V and J ends lost 0 bases and 1 base respectively, with 12 bases between them. The germline gives CDR1 SGHAT, CDR2 FQNNGV. There are 16 residues in the CDR3. The CDR3 nucleotides are TGTGCCAGCAGCTTAGAGGGGTATATGGTCCAAGAGACCCAGTACTTC. It specifies CASSLEGYMVQETQYF.

V usage is TRBV6-1 and J usage is TRBJ2-4; D is ambiguous. Germline lookup yields CDR1 MNHNS and CDR2 SASEGT. The CDR3 consists of 14 residues. Trimming pared 6 bases from V and 6 bases from J, leaving 15 bases between. The CDR3 reads CASSSRIVGNIQYF. The DNA of the CDR3 is TGTGCCAGCAGCTCCCGGATAGTCGGAAACATTCAGTACTTC.

This clone was seen more than once but under ten times. The chain joins TRBV14 to TRBJ2-1; D may be TRBD1 or TRBD2 (5 bases each). Germline values: CDR1 SGHDN, CDR2 FVKESK. The V and J ends lost 5 bases and 16 bases respectively, with 18 bases between them. The CDR3 is made up of 12 amino acids. CDR3 loop: CASSFPGTPLFF. CDR3 nucleotides: TGTGCCAGCAGCTTCCCCGGGACCCCCCTATTCTTC.

This clone appeared once. The rearrangement links TRBV19 to TRBJ1-2, with a weak D call TRBD1 (5 bases). The CDR3 sequence is 13 residues long. Trimming removed 1 base at V and 4 bases at J, with 7 bases between. Germline V lookup: CDR1 LNHDA, CDR2 SQIVND (reference sequence). The DNA for the CDR3 is TGTGCCAGTAGTATAGTTACAGGCTATGGCTACACCTTC. This codes for CASSIVTGYGYTF.

The rearrangement joins TRBV7-9 to TRBJ1-1; D might be TRBD1 (6 bases). Germline CDR1 SEHNR, CDR2 FQNEAQ (reference sequence). This CDR3 is 13 amino acids long. V lost 4 bases and J 8 bases, leaving 14 bases between the germline ends. This CDR3 is CASSYNRVIEAFF. CDR3 DNA sequence: TGTGCCAGCAGCTACAACAGGGTAATAGAAGCTTTCTTT.

V usage is TRBV19 and J usage is TRBJ1-1; TRBD1 is a possible D gene (5 bases). This CDR3 contains 15 residues. Germline V gives CDR1 LNHDA, CDR2 SQIVND (reference sequence). V dropped 1 base and J dropped 1 base, with 10 bases sitting between them. The CDR3 loop is CASSIVDRQNTEAFF. CDR3 coding DNA: TGTGCCAGTAGTATAGTCGACAGACAGAACACTGAAGCTTTCTTT.

This rearrangement joins TRBV6-6 to TRBJ2-3; TRBD1 agrees at 7 bases. Germline CDR1 reads MNHNY; CDR2 reads SVGAGI (reference sequence). The CDR3 has 15 residues. The ends lost 1 base at V and 3 bases at J; junction bases unmatched: 4. CDR3 nucleotides: TGTGCCAGCAGTTACTGGGACAGAGAGACAGATACGCAGTATTTT. It specifies CASSYWDRETDTQYF.

This chain links TRBV7-3 with TRBJ1-1; 10 bases are shared with TRBD1. The V gene's germline CDR1 is SGHTA and CDR2 FQGTGA. Losses at the gene ends were 0 bases for V and 11 bases for J; bases not matched to a gene: 9. This CDR3 spans 15 amino acids. CDR3 sequence (DNA): TGTGCCAGCAGCTTAACGTTTGGGACAGGGGTCCCCGCTTTCTTT. This encodes CASSLTFGTGVPAFF.

CDR3 amino acids: CASSEGLWGSSYEQYF. The CDR3 DNA reads TGTGCCAGCAGTGAAGGTTTGTGGGGAAGCTCCTACGAGCAGTACTTC. The chain recombines TRBV6-1 with TRBJ2-7; D call uncertain. Germline V CDR1 and CDR2: MNHNS, SASEGT. V lost 1 base and J lost 0, with 13 bases in between. The CDR3 contains 16 residues.

The chain carries TRBV19 and TRBJ2-2; tentatively, D is TRBD1 (5 bases). Trimming took off 5 bases at V and 14 bases at J, with 21 bases between the two ends. There are 14 residues in the CDR3. Germline V gene sequence: CDR1 LNHDA, CDR2 SQIVND (reference sequence). The CDR3 is CASSPQGWLFTLFF. In nucleotides, the CDR3 is TGTGCCAGTAGTCCTCAGGGTTGGCTCTTTACTCTGTTTTTT.